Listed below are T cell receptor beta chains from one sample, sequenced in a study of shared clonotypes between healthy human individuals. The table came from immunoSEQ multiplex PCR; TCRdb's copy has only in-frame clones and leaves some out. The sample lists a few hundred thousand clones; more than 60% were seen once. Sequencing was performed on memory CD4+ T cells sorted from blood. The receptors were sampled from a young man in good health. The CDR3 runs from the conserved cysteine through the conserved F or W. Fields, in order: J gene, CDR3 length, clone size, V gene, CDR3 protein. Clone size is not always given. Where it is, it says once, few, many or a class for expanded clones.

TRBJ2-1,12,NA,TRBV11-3,CASSFGVNEQFF
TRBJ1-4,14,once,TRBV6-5,CASSYRFGNEKLFF
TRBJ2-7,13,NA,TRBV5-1,CASSPDRGYEQYF
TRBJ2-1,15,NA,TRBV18,CASSPPGLNTMKQFF
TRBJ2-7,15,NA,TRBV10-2,CASSRLAGTAYEQYF
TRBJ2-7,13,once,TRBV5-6,CASSLWLGSEQYF
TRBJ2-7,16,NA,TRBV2,CASSDSKAGGVYEQYF
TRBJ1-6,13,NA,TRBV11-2,CASSADFNSPLHF
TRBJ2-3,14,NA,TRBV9,CASSPGLASDTQYF
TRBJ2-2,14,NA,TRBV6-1,CASSLTVNTGELFF
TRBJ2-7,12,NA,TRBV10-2,CASNSGSYEQYF
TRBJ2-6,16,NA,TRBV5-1,CASSAGGFSGANVLTF
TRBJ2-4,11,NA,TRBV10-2,CASSYMNIQYF
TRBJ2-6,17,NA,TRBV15,CATSRGDRSSGANVLTF
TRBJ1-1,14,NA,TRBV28,CASITTGSLTEAFF
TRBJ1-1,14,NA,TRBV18,CASSPQGAFPEAFF
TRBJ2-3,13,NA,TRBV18,CASSRVSTDTQYF
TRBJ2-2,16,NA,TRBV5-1,CASSPGLASFPGELFF
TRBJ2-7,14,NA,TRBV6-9,CASSYLWGTYEQYF
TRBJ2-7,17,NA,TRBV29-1,CSVEGGRLAGEIYEQYF
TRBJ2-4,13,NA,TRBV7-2,CASSLSTGTVQYF
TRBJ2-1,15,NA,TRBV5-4,CASSLGAGVYNEQFF
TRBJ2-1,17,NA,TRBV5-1,CASSSITGDPSYNEQFF
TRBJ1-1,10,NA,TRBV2,CASSQGASFF
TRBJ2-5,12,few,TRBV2,CASRTERETQYF
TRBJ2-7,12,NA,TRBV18,CASSPSFTEQYF
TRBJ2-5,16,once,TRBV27,CASLKTGLAGEQTQYF
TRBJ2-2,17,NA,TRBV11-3,CASSLDRGLSNTGELFF
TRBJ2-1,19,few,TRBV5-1,CASSLSFPGTGSFYNEQFF
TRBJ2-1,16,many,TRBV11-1,CASSFSGEWSYNEQFF
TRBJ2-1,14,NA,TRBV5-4,CASSLASGRNEQFF
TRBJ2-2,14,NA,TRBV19,CASSPVQNTGELFF
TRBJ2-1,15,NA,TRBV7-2,CASSLASGSFSEQFF
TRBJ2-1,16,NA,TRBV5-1,CASSLYPVSGRNEQFF
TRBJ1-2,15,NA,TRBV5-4,CASSFGLQGIYGYTF
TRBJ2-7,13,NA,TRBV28,CASSFSYPSGQYF
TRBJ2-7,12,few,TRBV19,CASSIANYEQYF
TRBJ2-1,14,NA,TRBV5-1,CASATVAGKNEQFF
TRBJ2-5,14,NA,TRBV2,CASSEEFLGGTQYF
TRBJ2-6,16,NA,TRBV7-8,CASSLGQGAGANVLTF
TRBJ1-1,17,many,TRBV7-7,CASSSGTGGARNTEAFF
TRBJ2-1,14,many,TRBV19,CASSPRTRGNEQFF
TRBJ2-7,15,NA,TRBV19,CASSIDPGSSYEQYF
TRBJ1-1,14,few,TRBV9,CASSVGGQRVEAFF
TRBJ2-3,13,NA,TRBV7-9,CASSLAGADTQYF
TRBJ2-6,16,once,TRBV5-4,CASSTPDLTSGNVLTF
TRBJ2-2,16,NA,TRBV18,CASSPPAPGPTGELFF
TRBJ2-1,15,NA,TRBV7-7,CASSSSGASGNEQFF
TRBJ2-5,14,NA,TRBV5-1,CASSNGARGETQYF
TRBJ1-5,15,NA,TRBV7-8,CASSLQGRSNQPQHF
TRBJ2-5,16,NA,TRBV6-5,CASSSTGTNGHETQYF
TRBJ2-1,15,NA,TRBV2,CASRSLRGSYNEQFF
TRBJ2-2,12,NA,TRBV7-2,CASRRNTGELFF
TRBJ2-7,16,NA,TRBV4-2,CASSQDSGRGIGEQYF
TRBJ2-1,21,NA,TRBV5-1,CASSLESLASGTPSSYNEQFF